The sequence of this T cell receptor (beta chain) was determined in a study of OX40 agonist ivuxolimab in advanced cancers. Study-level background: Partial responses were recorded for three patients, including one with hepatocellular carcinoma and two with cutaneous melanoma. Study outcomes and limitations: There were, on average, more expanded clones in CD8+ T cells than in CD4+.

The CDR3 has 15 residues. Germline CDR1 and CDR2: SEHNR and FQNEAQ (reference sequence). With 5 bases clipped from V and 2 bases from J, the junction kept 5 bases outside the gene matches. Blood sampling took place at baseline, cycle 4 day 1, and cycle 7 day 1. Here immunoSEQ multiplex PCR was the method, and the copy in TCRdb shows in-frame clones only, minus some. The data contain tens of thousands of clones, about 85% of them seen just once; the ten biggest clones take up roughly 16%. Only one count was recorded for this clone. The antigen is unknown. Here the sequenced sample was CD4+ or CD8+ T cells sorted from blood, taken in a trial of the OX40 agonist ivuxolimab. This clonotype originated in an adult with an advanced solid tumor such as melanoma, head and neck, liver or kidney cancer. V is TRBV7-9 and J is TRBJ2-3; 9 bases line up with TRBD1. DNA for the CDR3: TGTGCCAGCAGCCCTACAGGGGGCGCCACAGATACGCAGTATTTT. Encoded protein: CASSPTGGATDTQYF.